Here is one TCR beta chain with its context. As yet, its antigen is unknown. The PCR employed 60 Vbeta primers together with 13 Jbeta primers. TCRdb keeps only in-frame clones here, not all; method: immunoSEQ multiplex PCR. The data contain 200,000 to 250,000 clones, about 75% of them singletons. This CDR3 has 11 amino acids. Trimming cost V 0 bases and J 11 bases; bases outside gene matches: 1. CDR1 and CDR2 (germline): SQVTM, ANQGSEA. This sample stems from a study of cytomegalovirus exposure and HLA in healthy donors. The wider study: Within the Caucasian-associated ancestry cluster were around four fifths of the roughly 400 genotyped donors.

Points from the study as a whole: Later, an analysis showed that TCR beta chains associated with HLA were more clonally expanded than others that were equally common. Sequencing depth across donors, presence/absence analyses assumed, was roughly uniform.

The chain couples TRBV29-1 to TRBJ1-5, with 7 nucleotides matching TRBD1. The clonotype comes from a woman aged 30 to 39 in good health and CMV-seronegative. The sample was PBMCs. The CDR3 is CSVEETGTQHF. The CDR3 DNA sequence: TGCAGCGTTGAAGAGACAGGGACCCAGCATTTT.